This T cell receptor beta chain was captured by sequencing in a study of blood T cells in healthy people across ages (dated by TCRdb to the mid-2010s). The study in broad terms: In model experiments, roughly one uniquely barcoded TCR beta cDNA molecule per two T cells was captured by template switching. The study measured age-related changes in TCR beta repertoire diversity using deep sequencing normalized with unique cDNA molecular identifiers. The donors were divided into four age groups: young (average around 16 years), middle-aged (approximately 39), aged (about 62) and long-lived (roughly 82). To avoid experimental bias, donors of different ages were distributed randomly across sequencing lanes. Two additional independent replicas of 1 million unique cDNA reads from the same blood draw were analyzed for two donors (one aged 18 to 29 and one aged 80 or older).

Donors were approximately 42 systemically healthy Caucasian individuals from Russia aged roughly 6 to 90 years. About 9.8 milliliters of peripheral blood were drawn from each donor into EDTA-treated Vacutainer tubes. Ficoll-Paque density-gradient centrifugation was used to isolate PBMCs, with at least 6 million obtained per sample. Total RNA was extracted from PBMCs with Trizol reagent, with at least 5.5 micrograms obtained per sample. Naive CD45RAhigh/CD27high T cell percentages were measured by flow cytometry on a PBMC aliquot from every donor. The method behind the library was 5' RACE. This sample was sequenced with an Illumina HiSeq 2500. The second PCR ran for about 7 to 11 cycles and used a J-beta primer mix along with a sample-barcoded 5' primer. Each TCR beta cDNA molecule received a unique molecular identifier from a template-switch 5' adaptor carrying 12 random nucleotides. Each sample yielded at least 3 million CDR3-containing paired-end reads. All of the RNA was converted into first-strand cDNA using the Mint cDNA synthesis kit, with a TRBC-specific oligonucleotide serving as the primer. Following uracil-DNA glycosylase treatment, a first 18-cycle PCR with universal primers M1SS and BC2_uni_R was performed on all cDNA. For the original study's pipeline: Each sample was normalized by randomly selecting 1 million high-quality reads, each carrying a distinct molecular identifier. Reads with shared molecular identifiers were discarded instead of being binned into consensus sequences. MiTCR, run with a Q25 quality threshold and the strictest error-elimination algorithm, handled CDR3 identification, clonotype clustering and error correction. A nonparametric unseen species model using Euler transformation provided a lower-bound estimate of total TCR beta diversity. The public reads were reprocessed in TCRdb via fastp at Q25 and MiXCR, keeping in-frame beta chains. All rows with the same CDR3 protein become a single entry with the most common DNA and genes. Here the V and J calls rest on TCRdb's processing, not on the authors' analysis. The sample table lists 650,000 to 800,000 distinct CDR3 sequences, approximately 48% of them with a count of one. Clones ranked in the top ten supply under 20% of the sample.

Measured from the cysteine to the phenylalanine, the CDR3 is 13 residues long. Just the 39-base CDR3 DNA is kept, in frame starting at base 1. The CDR1 and CDR2 encoded by the germline V gene (reference sequence) are LGHDT and YNNKEL. V is pared back by 3 bases and J by 8 bases, with 13 bases lying between the germline termini. Results and caveats for the whole study, not just this receptor: The CMV infection status of donors was not known, potentially confounding age-related changes in expanded clonotypes. Observed TCR beta diversity per million T cells fell roughly linearly with age, and a significant reduction was already apparent by age approximately 41. There was a strong correlation between observed TCR beta diversity and the percentage of naive T cells measured by flow cytometry. Compared with the aged group, more naive CD4+ T cells, fewer expanded clones and increased TCR diversity were shown by the long-lived group, suggesting age selection. Estimates of total diversity from one million sequenced T cells were regarded as lower bounds and underestimates. Bulk unsorted PBMC profiling prevented conclusive comparison of naive and antigen-experienced compartments.

On this clonotype: No antigen is known for it. No much larger clone exists at a distance of one base, and base qualities are not known.

The receptor chain draws on TRBV3-1 and TRBJ1-2; TRBD1 is perhaps the D gene, given 5 matching bases. This receptor was obtained from a man aged 60 to 69 in good health. The sample was blood. In nucleotides, the sequence is TGTGCCAGCAGCCACGGGATTACAGGCGGCTACACCTTC. The encoded protein is CASSHGITGGYTF. The reference TRBV3-1 and TRBJ1-2 proteins fill in what lies around the CDR3, so the full variable domain reads DTAVSQTPKYLVTQMGNDKSIKCEQNLGHDTMYWYKQDSKKFLKIMFSYNNKELIINETVPNRFSPKSPDKAHLNLHINSLELGDSAVYFCASSHGITGGYTFGSGTRLTVV.